This T cell receptor (beta chain) was observed in a study of cytomegalovirus exposure and HLA in healthy donors (dated by TCRdb to about 2017). Some background on the complete study: An earlier analysis of some 620 of the donors reported about 300 Gb of sequence data and around 120 million unique TCR beta sequences obtained from some 170 million T cells. About 300 gigabases of sequencing data and 70 million to 100 million unique TCR sequences made up an early release that covered about 640 HLA-typed donors. Of the 350 to 450 genotyped donors, roughly 80% fell in the genetic ancestry cluster associated with self-reported Caucasian donors. The study aimed to test whether signatures of past pathogen exposure could be identified by cataloging public T cell receptors. The study profiled the T cell repertoires of about 640 subjects by immunosequencing and related them to cytomegalovirus serostatus. Besides the first cohort of 500 to 700 subjects, a separate validation cohort made up of some 110 different subjects was used. To predict cytomegalovirus infection status, the study combined high-throughput TCR immunosequencing, statistical association of individual TCRs with disease status, and machine learning. A later analysis re-analyzed previously published TCR beta repertoires from hundreds of donors and added high-resolution HLA genotyping to study TCR occurrence patterns. Rather than drawing on any new phenotypic data, the later analysis identified candidate immune exposures from TCR beta sequences and the way those sequences occurred across donors. In an earlier analysis of around 540 of the donors, high-throughput TCR beta sequencing was used to judge whether each TCR beta V gene segment behaved as functional or pseudogenic. Donor age, sex, ethnicity and CMV serostatus were compiled alongside the repertoire data. Genome-wide SNP genotypes for about three fifths of the roughly 670 donors were used in a later genetic analysis, which treated that subset as a discovery cohort. Every repertoire in the discovery cohort had been generated on one and the same sequencing platform. HLA typing covered class I and class II loci at four-digit resolution. Typing coverage varied by locus: roughly 629-640 donors for A, B, C, DRB1 and DQB1; around 560 for DQA1; about 590 for DPA1; about 450 for DPB1. Because of strong linkage in the cohort, roughly five DR-DQ haplotypes were treated as single units for association and clustering. Among around 400 genotyped donors of the cohort, an average of roughly 230,000 unique TCR beta nucleotide sequences was sequenced per donor, of which roughly 17% were non-productive.

The germline V gene sets CDR1 to SGHTA and CDR2 to FQGNSA. V drops 4 bases and J drops 0 bases, leaving 7 bases in between. The CDR3 goes from the cysteine to the phenylalanine over 13 residues. Only CDR3 DNA remains: 39 bases, in frame from the first base. The cohort comprised approximately 700 healthy bone marrow donors. At the time of sampling, all cohort members were nominally healthy, though unrecorded immune exposures were likely present. The donor tested CMV seronegative and was one of the 352 seronegative cohort members. A peripheral blood sample was collected from each donor, and TCR beta sequencing was performed on peripheral blood mononuclear cells. Genomic DNA was extracted from the blood cell samples with the Qiagen DNeasy Blood Extraction Kit. What the study reported, not specific to this receptor: According to a later genetic analysis, donors in an Asian-associated ancestry cluster had fewer N-insertions in productive TCRs than the approximately 630-donor mean. A total of roughly 160 TCR beta chains were listed by the study as associated with cytomegalovirus. Across donors, most TCR sequences were observed very rarely, whereas some public TCRs were present in many individuals. The only immune exposure information available for the cohort was CMV serostatus. Strong co-occurrence of HLA alleles, especially DR and DQ, made assigning TCR associations to individual alleles difficult. Because counts were too low, about 17 rarely observed V segments, including chromosome 9 orphons, were excluded from the earlier analysis of 587 of the donors. A further reported finding was that TCR beta sequences accurately predicted the HLA-A and HLA-B alleles for most subjects in the first cohort. The authors suggested that the approach could potentially be generalized to other disease states and immunological phenotypes. Linkage disequilibrium might explain the correlated functional status among segregating V segments, but an unknown experimental factor could not be ruled out. A cluster of highly shared sequence variants was judged likely to represent a technical artifact of the sequencing pipeline. Most CMV-associated TCR beta chains appeared to be HLA-restricted in a later analysis, and the HLA associations seemed to be driven largely by CMV exposure. Because some donors lacked HLA typing at each locus, the association tests relied only on the typed subset. The cohort was sequenced for TCR beta chains only, and without alpha or paired-chain data the features that could be detected were limited. Some IMGT-functional V segments, including TRBV6-2 and TRBV6-3, could not be told apart with the 87-base-pair reads, so those segments were excluded. V-gene and J-gene trimming of TCR beta chains was associated with a missense DCLRE1C variant in a later genetic analysis, and the association was replicated in an independent cohort. In an earlier analysis of some 550 of the donors, most TCR beta V segments were observed in productive rearrangements about 87% or about 30% of the time, broadly matching IMGT annotations. Compared with equally common non-associated chains, HLA-associated TCR beta chains in a later analysis were more clonally expanded and had lower generation probabilities. Cytomegalovirus status was reported to be diagnosed by the classifier with high specificity and sensitivity in both the original and validation cohorts. Specific HLA alleles were associated with some 15,000 TCR beta sequences at a false discovery rate of 0.05 in a later analysis. In a later analysis, the rate of TCR association differed among HLA loci, with DRB1 alleles having the most associated TCRs and HLA-C alleles having the fewest. Roughly uniform sequencing depth across donors was assumed in presence/absence analyses, although this assumption may not hold. A few of the identified cytomegalovirus-associated TCR beta chains were confirmed in vitro to be specific for cytomegalovirus antigens. In a later analysis, several top co-occurrence clusters were reported to appear linked to parvovirus B19, influenza, CMV and Epstein-Barr virus.

Points on this clone: Its cognate antigen has yet to be identified.

Libraries came from the immunoSEQ multiplex PCR assay. The multiplex PCR relied on a mix of 60 forward primers for TCR Vbeta segments and 13 reverse primers for TCR Jbeta segments. A multiplex PCR assay on genomic DNA amplified the CDR3 region of rearranged TCR beta genes. The Illumina HiSeq System was used to sequence the amplified TCR beta libraries as 87-base-pair reads. As for the original processing: In a later analysis, some 80 million unique TCR beta chains were counted across the 500 to 850 repertoires, and roughly 10 million of these chains were shared by at least two donors. Raw reads were error-corrected and collapsed into unique sequences with a nearest-neighbor algorithm that merged closely related sequences to remove PCR and sequencing errors. V, D and J gene segments were assigned by aligning CDR3 sequences to IMGT reference sequences. For a sequence to be retained, at least a six-nucleotide match to both a V gene segment and a J gene segment was required. A rearrangement was called productive if the CDR3 had no stop codons and remained in frame with V and J, and every other rearrangement was called non-productive. Following IMGT convention, CDR3 was defined as the stretch from the second conserved V-encoded cysteine up to the conserved J-encoded phenylalanine. The earlier analysis of roughly 590 of the donors excluded sequences that lacked an unambiguous match to a single V gene segment. In an earlier analysis of 450 to 700 of the donors, V segments were called functional above 56.7% productive rearrangements and were called segregating when the between-donor standard deviation exceeded 5%. To diagnose cytomegalovirus status from the catalog of TCR beta chain sequences, a statistical classification framework was built. In a later analysis, TCR nucleotide sequences were compared against IMGT/GENE-DB human TR gene sequences so that V and J genes could be assigned. Using the TCRdist pipeline, a later analysis assigned CDR3 sequences along with most-parsimonious VDJ recombination scenarios. In a later analysis, each TCR beta chain was defined by its CDR3 amino acid sequence together with its V-gene family, and reads lacking a unique V-gene family were excluded. A later analysis removed 592 highly shared, low-generation-probability nucleotide sequences to deal with suspected cross-contamination and a sequencing artifact. For each public chain, a later analysis derived a clonal expansion index from normalized ranks of inferred template counts within each repertoire. A later analysis computed generation probabilities with a VDJ recombination model fitted to out-of-frame rearrangements, and checked the results against IGoR. A later analysis scored TCR-TCR, TCR-HLA and TCR-CMV co-occurrence with hypergeometric tests, applying a repertoire-size bias correction to TCR pairs. False discovery rates were estimated in a later analysis by permuting HLA or CMV assignments 20 times. In a later analysis, co-occurring TCRs were grouped with DBSCAN, and TCRdist sequence similarity was added when clustering was performed within HLA-allele-positive subsets. Repertoires with fewer than 30,000 or more than 120,000 public chains were left out of co-occurrence clustering, as were about five repertoires with anomalous nucleotide sharing. Imported from immuneACCESS, the table was reduced by TCRdb to in-frame sequences with V and J called. These copies leave out some clones; in studies compared against another copy, an unresolved V gene accounts for under half, and the cause of the remainder is not known. That table gives V, J and clone size, and the DNA gave D and trimming. The sample's table lists a count of more than 40,000 clones. Under 1.3% of the sample lies in the top ten.

The sequence derives from a woman between 40 and 50 years old in good health and CMV-seronegative. The V and J segments used are TRBV7-2 and TRBJ2-7, with a tentative D gene TRBD2 over 6 matching bases. Sequencing was carried out using PBMCs. The sequenced DNA is TGTGCCAGCAGCTCGGACTACTCCTACGAGCAGTACTTC. It translates as CASSSDYSYEQYF.